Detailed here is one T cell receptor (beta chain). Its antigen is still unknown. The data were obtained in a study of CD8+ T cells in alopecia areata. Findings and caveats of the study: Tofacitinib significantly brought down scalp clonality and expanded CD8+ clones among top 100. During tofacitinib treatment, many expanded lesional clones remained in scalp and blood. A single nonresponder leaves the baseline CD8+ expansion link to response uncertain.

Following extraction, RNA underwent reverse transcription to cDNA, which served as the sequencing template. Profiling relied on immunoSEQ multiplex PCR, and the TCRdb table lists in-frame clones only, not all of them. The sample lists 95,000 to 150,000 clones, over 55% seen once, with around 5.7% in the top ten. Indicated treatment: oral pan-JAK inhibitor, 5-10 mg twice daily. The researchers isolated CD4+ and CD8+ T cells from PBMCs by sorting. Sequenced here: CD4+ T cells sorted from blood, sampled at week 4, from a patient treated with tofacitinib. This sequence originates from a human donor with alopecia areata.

In DNA, the CDR3 is TGTGCCAGCAGTGAAGGACAGGGGGCAAACTATGGCTACACCTTC. Translation: CASSEGQGANYGYTF. This rearrangement joins TRBV25-1 to TRBJ1-2; the match to TRBD1 covers 11 bases. V lost 2 bases, J lost 2 bases, and 1 base stayed unmatched. The CDR3 consists of 15 residues. From germline, CDR1 is MGHDK and CDR2 SYGVNS.